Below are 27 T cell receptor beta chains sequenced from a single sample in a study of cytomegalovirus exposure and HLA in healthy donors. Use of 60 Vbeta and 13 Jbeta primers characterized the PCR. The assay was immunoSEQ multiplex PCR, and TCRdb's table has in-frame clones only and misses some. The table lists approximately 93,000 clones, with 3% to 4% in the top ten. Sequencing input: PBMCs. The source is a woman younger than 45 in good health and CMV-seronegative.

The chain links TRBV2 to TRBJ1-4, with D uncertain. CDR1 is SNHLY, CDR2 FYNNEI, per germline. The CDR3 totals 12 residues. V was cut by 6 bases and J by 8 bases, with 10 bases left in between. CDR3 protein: CASRGDGEKLFF. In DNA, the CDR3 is TGTGCCAGCAGGGGCGATGGGGAAAAACTGTTTTTT.

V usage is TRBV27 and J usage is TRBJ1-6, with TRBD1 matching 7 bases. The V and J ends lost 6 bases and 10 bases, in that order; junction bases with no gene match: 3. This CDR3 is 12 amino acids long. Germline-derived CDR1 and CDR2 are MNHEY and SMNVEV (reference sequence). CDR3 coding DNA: TGTGCCAGCAGCAGGGGGAGATCACCCCTCCACTTT. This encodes CASSRGRSPLHF.

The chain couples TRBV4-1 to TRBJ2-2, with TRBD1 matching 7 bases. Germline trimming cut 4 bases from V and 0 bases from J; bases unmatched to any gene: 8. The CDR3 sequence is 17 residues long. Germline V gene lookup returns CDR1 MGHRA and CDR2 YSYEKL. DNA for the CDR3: TGCGCCAGCAGCCTGGGCAGGGGGAGATCGAACACCGGGGAGCTGTTTTTT. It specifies CASSLGRGRSNTGELFF.

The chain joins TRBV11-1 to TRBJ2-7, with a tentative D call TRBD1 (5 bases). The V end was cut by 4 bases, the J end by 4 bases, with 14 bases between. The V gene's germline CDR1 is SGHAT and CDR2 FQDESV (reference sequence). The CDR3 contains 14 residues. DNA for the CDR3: TGTGCCAGCAGCTCACGCGACAGAGAATACGAGCAGTACTTC. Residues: CASSSRDREYEQYF.

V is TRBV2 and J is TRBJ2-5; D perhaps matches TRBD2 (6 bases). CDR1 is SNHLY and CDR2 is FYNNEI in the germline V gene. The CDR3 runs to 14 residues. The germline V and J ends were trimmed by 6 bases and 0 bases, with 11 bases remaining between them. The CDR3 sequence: CASRKTSNQETQYF. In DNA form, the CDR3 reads TGTGCCAGCAGAAAGACTAGTAACCAAGAGACCCAGTACTTC. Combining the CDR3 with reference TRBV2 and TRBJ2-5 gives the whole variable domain EPEVTQTPSHQVTQMGQEVILRCVPISNHLYFYWYRQILGQKVEFLVSFYNNEISEKSEIFDDQFSVERPDGSNFTLKIRSTKLEDSAMYFCASRKTSNQETQYFGPGTRLLVL.

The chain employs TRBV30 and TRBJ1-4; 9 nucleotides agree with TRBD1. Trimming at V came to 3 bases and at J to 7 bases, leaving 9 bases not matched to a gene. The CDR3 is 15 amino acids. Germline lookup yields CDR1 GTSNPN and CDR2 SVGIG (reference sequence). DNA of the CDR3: TGTGCCTGGAGCTTCCACAGGGGGCGCGGTGAAAAACTGTTTTTT. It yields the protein CAWSFHRGRGEKLFF.

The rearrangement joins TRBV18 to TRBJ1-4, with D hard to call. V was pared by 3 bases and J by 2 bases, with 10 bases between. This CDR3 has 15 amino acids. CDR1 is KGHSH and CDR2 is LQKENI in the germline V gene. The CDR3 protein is CASSPLRKTNEKLFF. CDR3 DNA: TGTGCCAGCTCACCCCTGAGGAAGACTAATGAAAAACTGTTTTTT.

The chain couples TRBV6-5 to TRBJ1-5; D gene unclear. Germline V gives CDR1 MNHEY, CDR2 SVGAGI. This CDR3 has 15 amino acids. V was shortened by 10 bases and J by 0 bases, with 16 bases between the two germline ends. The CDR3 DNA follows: TGTGCCACCCGGGTTTCACATTATAGCAATCAGCCCCAGCATTTT. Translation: CATRVSHYSNQPQHF.

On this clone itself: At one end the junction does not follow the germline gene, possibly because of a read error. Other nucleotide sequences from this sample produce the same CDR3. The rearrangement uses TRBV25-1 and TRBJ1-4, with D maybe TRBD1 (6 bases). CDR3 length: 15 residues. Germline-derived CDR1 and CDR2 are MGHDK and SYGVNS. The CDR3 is CASSEWGRGNEKLFF. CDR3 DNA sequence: TGTGCCAGCAGTGAATGGGGAAGGGGGAATGAAAAGCTGTTTTTT.

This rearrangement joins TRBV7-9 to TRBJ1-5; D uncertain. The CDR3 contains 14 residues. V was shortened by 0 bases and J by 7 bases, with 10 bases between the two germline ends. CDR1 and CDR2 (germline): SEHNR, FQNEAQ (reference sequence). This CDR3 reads CASSLAGGRQPQHF. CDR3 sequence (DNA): TGTGCCAGCAGCTTAGCAGGCGGTCGGCAGCCCCAGCATTTT. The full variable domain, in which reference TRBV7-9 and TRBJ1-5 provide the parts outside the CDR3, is DTGVSQNPRHKITKRGQNVTFRCDPISEHNRLYWYRQTLGQGPEFLTYFQNEAQLEKSRLLSDRFSAERPKGSFSTLEIQRTEQGDSAMYLCASSLAGGRQPQHFGDGTRLSIL.

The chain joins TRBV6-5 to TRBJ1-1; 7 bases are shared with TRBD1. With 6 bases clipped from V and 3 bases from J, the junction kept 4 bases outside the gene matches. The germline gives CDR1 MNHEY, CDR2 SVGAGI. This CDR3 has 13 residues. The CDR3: CASSLTGYTEAFF. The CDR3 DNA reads TGTGCCAGCAGCCTGACAGGGTACACTGAAGCTTTCTTT.

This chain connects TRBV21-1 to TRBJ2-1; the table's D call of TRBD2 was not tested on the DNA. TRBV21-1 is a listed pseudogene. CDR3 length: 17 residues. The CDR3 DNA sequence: TGTGCCAGCAGCAAATCTCCTTCCGGGTGCTCCTACAATGAGCAGTTCTTC. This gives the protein CASSKSPSGCSYNEQFF.

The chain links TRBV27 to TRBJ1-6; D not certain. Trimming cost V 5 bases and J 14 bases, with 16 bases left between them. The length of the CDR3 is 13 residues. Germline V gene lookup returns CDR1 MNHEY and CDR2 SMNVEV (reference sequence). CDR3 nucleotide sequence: TGTGCCAGCAGTCCTCTCGGGGAGAGGTCCCTCCACTTT. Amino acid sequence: CASSPLGERSLHF.

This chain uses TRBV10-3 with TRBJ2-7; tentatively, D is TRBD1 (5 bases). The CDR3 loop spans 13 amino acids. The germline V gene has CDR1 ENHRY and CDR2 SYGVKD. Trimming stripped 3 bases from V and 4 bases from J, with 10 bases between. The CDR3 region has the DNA TGTGCCATCAGTGATCAGGGTGGGTACGAGCAGTACTTC. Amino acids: CAISDQGGYEQYF.

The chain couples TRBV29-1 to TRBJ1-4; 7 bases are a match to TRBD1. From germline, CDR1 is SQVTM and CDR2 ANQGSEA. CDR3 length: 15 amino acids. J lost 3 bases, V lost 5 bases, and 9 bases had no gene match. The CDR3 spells CSVSTTGAANEKLFF. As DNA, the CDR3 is TGCAGCGTTAGTACTACAGGGGCGGCTAATGAAAAACTGTTTTTT. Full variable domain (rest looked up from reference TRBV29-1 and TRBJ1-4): SAVISQKPSRDICQRGTSLTIQCQVDSQVTMMFWYRQQPGQSLTLIATANQGSEATYESGFVIDKFPISRPNLTFSTLTVSNMSPEDSSIYLCSVSTTGAANEKLFFGSGTQLSVL.

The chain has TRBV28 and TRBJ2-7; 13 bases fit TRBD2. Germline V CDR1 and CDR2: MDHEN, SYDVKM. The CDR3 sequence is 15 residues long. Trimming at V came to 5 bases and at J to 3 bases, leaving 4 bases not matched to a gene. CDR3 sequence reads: CASSPGTSGIYEQYF. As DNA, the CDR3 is TGTGCCAGCAGTCCTGGGACTAGCGGGATCTACGAGCAGTACTTC.

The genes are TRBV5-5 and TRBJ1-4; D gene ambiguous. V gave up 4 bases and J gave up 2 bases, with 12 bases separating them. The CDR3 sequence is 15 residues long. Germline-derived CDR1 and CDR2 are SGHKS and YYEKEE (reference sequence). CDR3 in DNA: TGTGCCAGCAGCCCCAGAGGCCAGACTAATGAAAAACTGTTTTTT. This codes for CASSPRGQTNEKLFF.

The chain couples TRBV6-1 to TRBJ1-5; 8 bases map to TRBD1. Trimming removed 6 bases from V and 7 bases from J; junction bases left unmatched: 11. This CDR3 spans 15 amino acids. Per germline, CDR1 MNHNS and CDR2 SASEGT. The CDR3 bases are TGTGCCAGCAGGCGAACGGACAGGGCGGGACAGCCCCAGCATTTT. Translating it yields CASRRTDRAGQPQHF.

The CDR3 spells CAWSLGSGGARREQFF. CDR3 nucleotides: TGTGCCTGGAGTCTTGGGAGCGGGGGGGCCCGAAGGGAGCAGTTCTTC. The chain has TRBV30 and TRBJ2-1; 10 positions agree with TRBD2. Germline trimming cut 2 bases from V and 10 bases from J; bases unmatched to any gene: 14. This CDR3 region has 16 residues. CDR1 is GTSNPN, CDR2 SVGIG, per germline (reference sequence).

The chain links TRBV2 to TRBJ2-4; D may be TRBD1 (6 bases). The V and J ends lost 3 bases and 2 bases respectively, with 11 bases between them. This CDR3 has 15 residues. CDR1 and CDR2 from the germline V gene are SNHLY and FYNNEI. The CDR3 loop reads CASSDGTPTKNIQYF. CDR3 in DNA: TGTGCCAGCAGTGATGGGACACCCACCAAAAACATTCAGTACTTC.

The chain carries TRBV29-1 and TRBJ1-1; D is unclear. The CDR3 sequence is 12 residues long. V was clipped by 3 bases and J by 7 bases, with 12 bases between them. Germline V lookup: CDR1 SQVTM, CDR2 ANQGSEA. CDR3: CSVEDRDLEAFF. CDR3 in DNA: TGCAGCGTTGAGGATCGGGATCTTGAAGCTTTCTTT. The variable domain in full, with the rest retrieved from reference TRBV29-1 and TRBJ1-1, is SAVISQKPSRDICQRGTSLTIQCQVDSQVTMMFWYRQQPGQSLTLIATANQGSEATYESGFVIDKFPISRPNLTFSTLTVSNMSPEDSSIYLCSVEDRDLEAFFGQGTRLTVV.

The CDR3 nucleotides read TGTGCCAGCAGCTCATGGGACAGATATCTAAACACCGGGGAGCTGTTTTTT. Amino acids: CASSSWDRYLNTGELFF. V gene TRBV7-9 combines with J gene TRBJ2-2; TRBD1 matches 7 bases. The CDR3 consists of 17 residues. The trim removed 4 bases at V and 2 bases at J, leaving 10 bases unmatched. Germline V gene sequence: CDR1 SEHNR, CDR2 FQNEAQ (reference sequence).

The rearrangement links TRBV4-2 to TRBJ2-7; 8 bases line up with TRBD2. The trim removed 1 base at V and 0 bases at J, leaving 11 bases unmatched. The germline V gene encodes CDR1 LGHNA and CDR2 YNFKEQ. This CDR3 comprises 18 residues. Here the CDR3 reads CASSQVWAVAGSSYEQYF. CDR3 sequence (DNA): TGTGCCAGCAGCCAAGTTTGGGCCGTAGCGGGGTCCTCCTACGAGCAGTACTTC.

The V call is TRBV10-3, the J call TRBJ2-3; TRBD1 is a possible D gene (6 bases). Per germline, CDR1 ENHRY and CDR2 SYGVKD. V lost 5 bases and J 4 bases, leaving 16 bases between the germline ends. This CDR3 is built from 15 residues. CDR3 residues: CAISNPGVVADTQYF. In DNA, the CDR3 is TGTGCCATCAGTAACCCAGGGGTTGTAGCAGATACGCAGTATTTT.

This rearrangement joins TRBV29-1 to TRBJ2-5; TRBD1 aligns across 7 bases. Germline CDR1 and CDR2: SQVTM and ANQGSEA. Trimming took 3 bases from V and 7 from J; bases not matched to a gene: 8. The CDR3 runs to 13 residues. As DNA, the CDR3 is TGCAGCGTTGATAGGACAGGTCGGTCGACCCAGTACTTC. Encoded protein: CSVDRTGRSTQYF.

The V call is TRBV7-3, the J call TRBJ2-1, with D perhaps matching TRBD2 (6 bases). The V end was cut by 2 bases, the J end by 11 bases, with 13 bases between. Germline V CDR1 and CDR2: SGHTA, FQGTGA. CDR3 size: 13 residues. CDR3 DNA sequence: TGTGCCAGCAGCTTAGCATCCGGGGGTAAGCAGTTCTTC. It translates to CASSLASGGKQFF.

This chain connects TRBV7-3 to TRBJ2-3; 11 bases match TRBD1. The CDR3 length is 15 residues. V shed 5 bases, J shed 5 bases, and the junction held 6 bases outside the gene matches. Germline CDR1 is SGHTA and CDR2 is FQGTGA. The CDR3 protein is CASSRGQGALDTQYF. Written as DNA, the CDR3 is TGTGCCAGCAGCCGCGGACAGGGGGCGTTAGATACGCAGTATTTT.